This T cell receptor (beta chain) was captured in a study of tumor-infiltrating lymphocytes in glioblastoma multiforme. This clonotype was observed many times. Trimming removed 5 bases from V and 6 bases from J; junction bases left unmatched: 8. This CDR3 is built from 14 residues. The germline V gene encodes CDR1 SEHNR and CDR2 FQNEAQ (reference sequence). Multiple V-beta primers and a C-beta primer amplified TCRB from RNA. Input was 0.5 ug total RNA, reverse-transcribed with a C-beta primer. In TCRdb, the multiplex PCR reads were re-called with MiXCR into one record per CDR3 protein. The table shows 15,000 or so distinct CDR3 sequences, with roughly 71% occurring only once.

The chain combines TRBV7-9 with TRBJ2-3; 7 bases are a match to TRBD1. The clonotype was recovered from a male donor with glioblastoma. Sequenced material: brain tumor tissue. The CDR3 reads CASSTEGAVDTQYF. The CDR3 DNA sequence: TGTGCCAGCAGCACCGAGGGGGCCGTTGATACGCAGTATTTT.